One sample yielded the 30 T cell receptor beta chains listed below, sequenced in a study of identical twins. TCRdb recomputed calls from the 5' RACE reads with MiXCR, one row per CDR3 protein. Of some 760,000 distinct CDR3 sequences listed, roughly 20% are singletons. A further study also used this sample, focusing on T cells expressing NK-cell markers.

The sample taken for sequencing was PBMCs. These receptors came from a woman between 18 and 29 years old in good health.

There are a few counts of this clonotype. The rearrangement uses TRBV20-1 and TRBJ2-1, with TRBD2 identical over 9 bases. The trim removed 1 base at V and 6 bases at J, leaving 4 bases unmatched. Germline lookup yields CDR1 DFQATT and CDR2 SNEGSKA (reference sequence). The CDR3 sequence is 14 residues long. This CDR3 reads CSARVLAGVNEQFF. The CDR3 DNA sequence: TGCAGTGCTAGAGTACTAGCGGGCGTCAATGAGCAGTTCTTC.

V and J are TRBV7-2 and TRBJ2-7; 9 bases fit TRBD2. The V segment lost 2 bases and the J segment 6 bases; nucleotides outside the gene matches: 5. Germline-derived CDR1 and CDR2 are SGHTA and FQGNSA. The CDR3 length is 14 residues. CDR3 nucleotide sequence: TGTGCCAGCAGCTTACCGGGACTAGCACGCGAGCAGTACTTC. It is translated as CASSLPGLAREQYF.

This clonotype occurred many times. The chain carries TRBV6-2 or TRBV6-3 and TRBJ1-5; no clear D gene. Trimming removed 6 bases at V and 6 bases at J, with 18 bases between. CDR1 is MNHEY and CDR2 is SVGEGT in the germline V gene. The CDR3 runs 15 residues. DNA of the CDR3: TGTGCCAGCAGCTCTACCCTACCCGCAGGTCAGCCCCAGCATTTT. As protein: CASSSTLPAGQPQHF.

The chain employs TRBV20-1 and TRBJ1-2; a possible D gene is TRBD1 (5 bases). Germline loops: CDR1 DFQATT, CDR2 SNEGSKA (reference sequence). V lost 3 bases and J 4 bases, leaving 15 bases between the germline ends. This CDR3 is 14 amino acids long. For the CDR3, the DNA is TGCAGTGCTAGTGAAGGCAGACAGTTCTATGGCTACACCTTC. Protein: CSASEGRQFYGYTF.

The rearrangement links TRBV28 to TRBJ2-4; D is possibly TRBD2 (6 bases). CDR1 is MDHEN, CDR2 SYDVKM, per germline. The CDR3 totals 14 residues. Trimming removed 8 bases at V and 4 bases at J, with 15 bases between. The CDR3 DNA is TGTGCCAGCGGGGCCGGGGGATCGAAAAACATTCAGTACTTC. This encodes CASGAGGSKNIQYF.

This clonotype was counted ten times or more. The chain is built from TRBV7-2 and TRBJ1-2, with D maybe TRBD1 (6 bases). V lost 3 bases and J lost 6, with 8 bases in between. CDR1 SGHTA and CDR2 FQGNSA come from the germline V gene. This CDR3 comprises 12 residues. Here the CDR3 reads CASSLSGDGYTF. CDR3 coding DNA: TGTGCCAGCAGCTTGTCAGGGGATGGCTACACCTTC.

The chain links TRBV20-1 to TRBJ1-2, with 12 bases aligning to TRBD1. V shed 8 bases, J shed 7 bases, and the junction held 5 bases outside the gene matches. Germline V gives CDR1 DFQATT, CDR2 SNEGSKA (reference sequence). There are 12 residues in the CDR3. The CDR3 loop is CSRDRGRSGYTF. CDR3 nucleotide sequence: TGCAGTAGGGACAGGGGGCGGAGTGGCTACACCTTC.

This clonotype was detected only a few times. The J gene is TRBJ1-1, the V gene TRBV20-1; the D gene is possibly TRBD1 (5 bases). V lost 2 bases, J lost 5 bases, and 12 bases lay in between. The length of the CDR3 is 13 residues. Looked up from germline, CDR1 is DFQATT and CDR2 is SNEGSKA (reference sequence). This chain's CDR3 is CSARRQGSTEAFF. CDR3 coding DNA: TGCAGTGCTAGAAGGCAGGGTTCTACTGAAGCTTTCTTT.

This clonotype has just a few counts. The rearrangement joins TRBV5-6 to TRBJ1-1, with 7 nucleotides matching TRBD1. V gave up 4 bases and J gave up 4 bases; unmatched junction bases: 7. CDR1 is SGHDT, CDR2 YYEEEE, per germline. The CDR3 is made up of 14 amino acids. The CDR3 region has the DNA TGTGCCAGCAGCCCGGACAGGCGCGGCACTGAAGCTTTCTTT. Its protein product is CASSPDRRGTEAFF.

This clonotype has a handful of counts. The rearrangement links TRBV20-1 to TRBJ2-5; D not certain. Trimming removed 0 bases from V and 0 bases from J, with 8 bases in between. In germline, CDR1 is DFQATT, CDR2 SNEGSKA (reference sequence). This CDR3 spans 14 amino acids. The CDR3 DNA sequence: TGCAGTGCTAGAGATCATATAGACCAAGAGACCCAGTACTTC. This gives the protein CSARDHIDQETQYF.

The table lists this clonotype with a few counts. The V and J genes are TRBV7-9 and TRBJ2-5; 7 nucleotides match TRBD1. V trimming: 9 bases; J trimming: 7 bases; junction bases outside the gene matches: 11. The germline V gene encodes CDR1 SEHNR and CDR2 FQNEAQ (reference sequence). The CDR3 runs to 13 residues. CDR3 protein: CASTQGTPGTQYF. In nucleotides, the CDR3 is TGTGCCAGTACACAGGGGACCCCGGGGACCCAGTACTTC.

The chain couples TRBV11-2 to TRBJ2-3; D remains ambiguous. The CDR3 contains 13 residues. The V end was cut by 5 bases, the J end by 3 bases, with 9 bases between. CDR1 and CDR2 from the germline V gene are SGHAT and FQNNGV. CDR3 nucleotide sequence: TGTGCCAGCAGCCGACCAGGTACAGATACGCAGTATTTT. It encodes CASSRPGTDTQYF.

The CDR3 coding sequence is TGTGCCAGCAGTTTTAGACGGATCTATGGCTACACCTTC. Its protein product is CASSFRRIYGYTF. V and J are TRBV12-3 or TRBV12-4 and TRBJ1-2, with D unclear. With 3 bases removed from V and 4 bases from J, the gap between germline ends came to 9 bases. The CDR3 has 13 residues.

This clonotype occurred a few times. This sequence joins TRBV20-1 and TRBJ2-1, with 9 bases matching TRBD1. The CDR3 has 14 amino acids. Germline V gene sequence: CDR1 DFQATT, CDR2 SNEGSKA (reference sequence). V was pared by 5 bases and J by 7 bases, with 9 bases of the junction left unmatched. The CDR3 protein is CSAVPGQGTNEQFF. In nucleotides, the CDR3 is TGCAGTGCTGTACCGGGACAGGGTACGAATGAGCAGTTCTTC.

The chain recombines TRBV12-3 or TRBV12-4 with TRBJ1-3, with a tentative D call TRBD1 (6 bases). Trimming stripped 10 bases from V and 7 bases from J, with 14 bases between. The CDR3 sequence is 12 residues long. The DNA for the CDR3 is TGTGCCACCCTAGGGGGGATCAACACCATATATTTT. It codes for CATLGGINTIYF.

The rearrangement uses TRBV4-1 and TRBJ2-5; 7 bases match TRBD1. In germline, CDR1 is MGHRA, CDR2 YSYEKL. This CDR3 contains 14 residues. The junction had 2 bases not matched to a gene; V was cut back by 3 bases and J by 1 base. In DNA, the CDR3 is TGCGCCAGCAGCCAGGGACAGTTCCAAGAGACCCAGTACTTC. The encoded protein is CASSQGQFQETQYF.

This clonotype was picked up a small number of times. The V call is TRBV13, the J call TRBJ2-1; D unresolved. V gave up 5 bases and J gave up 7 bases, with 9 bases separating them. CDR1 and CDR2 (germline): PRHDT, FYEKMQ (reference sequence). This CDR3 spans 12 amino acids. The DNA for the CDR3 is TGTGCCAGCAGCCGACTTAGGAATGAGCAGTTCTTC. Protein: CASSRLRNEQFF.

This clonotype was seen only a few times. The rearrangement links TRBV7-9 to TRBJ2-1, with D unresolved. The V and J ends lost 2 bases and 9 bases respectively, with 23 bases between them. CDR3 length: 17 amino acids. Germline V gene lookup returns CDR1 SEHNR and CDR2 FQNEAQ (reference sequence). The CDR3 DNA is TGTGCCAGCAGCTTATTGTGGGCAGGAGACACCAAAACTGAGCAGTTCTTC. This codes for CASSLLWAGDTKTEQFF.

This clonotype has just a few counts. The V gene is TRBV12-5, the J gene TRBJ2-1; 7 nucleotides match TRBD2. Germline V lookup: CDR1 LGHNT, CDR2 FRNRAP. Trimming took 5 bases from V and 9 from J; bases not matched to a gene: 7. This CDR3 comprises 13 residues. This CDR3 reads CASGTREGVEQFF. The CDR3 nucleotides read TGTGCTAGTGGTACCAGGGAGGGCGTTGAGCAGTTCTTC. Full variable domain (missing parts from reference TRBV12-5 and TRBJ2-1): DARVTQTPRHKVTEMGQEVTMRCQPILGHNTVFWYRQTMMQGLELLAYFRNRAPLDDSGMPKDRFSAEMPDATLATLKIQPSEPRDSAVYFCASGTREGVEQFFGPGTRLTVL.

J is TRBJ1-2 and V is TRBV29-1; 9 positions agree with TRBD1. V shed 7 bases, J shed 8 bases, and the junction held 5 bases outside the gene matches. Germline V gene lookup returns CDR1 SQVTM and CDR2 ANQGSEA. This CDR3 has 11 amino acids. CDR3 coding DNA: TGCAGCGGTATAACAGGGGGCGGCTACACCTTC. Residues: CSGITGGGYTF.

This clonotype has a handful of counts. V and J are TRBV21-1 and TRBJ1-4. TRBV21-1 is an annotated pseudogene. This CDR3 spans 19 amino acids. The CDR3 nucleotides read TGTGCCAGCAGCAAAGGTACCAGCGGTTGGAGCGCAACTAATGAAAAACTGTTTTTT. Residues: CASSKGTSGWSATNEKLFF.

The chain links TRBV11-2 to TRBJ1-6; D call uncertain. Trimming cost V 1 base and J 6 bases, with 10 bases left between them. From germline, CDR1 is SGHAT and CDR2 FQNNGV. This CDR3 spans 15 amino acids. The CDR3 loop reads CASSLVAVSNSPLHF. The CDR3 DNA sequence: TGTGCCAGCAGCTTAGTGGCAGTCAGTAATTCACCCCTCCACTTT.

This chain uses TRBV4-1 with TRBJ2-5, with D uncertain. Germline assignment: CDR1 MGHRA and CDR2 YSYEKL. This CDR3 spans 13 amino acids. V was pared by 7 bases and J by 5 bases, with 14 bases between. The CDR3 nucleotides read TGCGCCAGCAATTCTGGGATCGGCGAGACCCAGTACTTC. Protein: CASNSGIGETQYF.

This clonotype came up many times. The CDR3 loop reads CATGLAGAYEQYF. DNA of the CDR3: TGTGCCACCGGACTAGCGGGAGCCTACGAGCAGTACTTC. The V and J genes are TRBV10-3 and TRBJ2-7; 13 bases fit TRBD2. The CDR3 runs 13 residues. The germline V gene encodes CDR1 ENHRY and CDR2 SYGVKD. Trimming cost V 10 bases and J 2 bases; bases outside gene matches: 2.

This rearrangement joins TRBV6-4 to TRBJ2-1; possibly TRBD1 or TRBD2 for D (5 bases each). The CDR3 runs 14 residues. Germline V gene sequence: CDR1 MRHNA, CDR2 SNTAGT. With 5 bases removed from V and 10 bases from J, the gap between germline ends came to 18 bases. The CDR3 DNA is TGTGCCAGCAGTCAGGGACCGGGCCCCAGGGAGCAGTTCTTC. Translated, it gives CASSQGPGPREQFF.

V usage is TRBV6-5 and J usage is TRBJ2-6, with D possibly being TRBD1 (6 bases). V was shortened by 0 bases and J by 0 bases, with 15 bases between the two germline ends. The CDR3 has 19 residues. Per the germline V gene, CDR1 is MNHEY and CDR2 is SVGAGI. In nucleotides, the CDR3 is TGTGCCAGCAGTTACTCCCGGTGGCAGGGGCCCTCTGGGGCCAACGTCCTGACTTTC. Protein product: CASSYSRWQGPSGANVLTF.

In its sample, this clonotype was seen a few times. J is TRBJ2-2 and V is TRBV15, with a possible D match to TRBD1 (6 bases). Between the trimmed V and J ends, which lost 0 bases and 6 bases, there was a span of 11 bases. CDR3 length: 15 amino acids. Germline CDR1 reads LNHNV; CDR2 reads YYDKDF (reference sequence). CDR3 DNA: TGTGCCACCAGCAGAGATCCCAGGGGATCCGGGGAGCTGTTTTTT. Amino acid sequence: CATSRDPRGSGELFF.

Comments on this clonotype: At one boundary the junction diverges from the germline segment, which might be a read error. The J gene is TRBJ2-6, the V gene TRBV12-3 or TRBV12-4; 12 bases agree with TRBD2. This CDR3 spans 18 amino acids. CDR3 bases: TGTGCCAGCAGTGTAACTAGCGGGAGGTCAACTGGGGCCAACGTCCTGACCTTC. It is translated as CASSVTSGRSTGANVLTF.

This clonotype was counted a few times. This chain joins TRBV25-1 and TRBJ2-2, with D unresolved. The CDR3 is made up of 12 amino acids. Trimming pared 4 bases from V and 7 bases from J, leaving 7 bases between. The germline V gene has CDR1 MGHDK and CDR2 SYGVNS. The CDR3 region has the DNA TGTGCCAGCAGTGTGGGGAACGGGGAGCTGTTTTTT. This gives the protein CASSVGNGELFF.

In this sample, this clonotype turned up a few times. The chain recombines TRBV6-5 with TRBJ2-3, with unresolved D. The germline V gene encodes CDR1 MNHEY and CDR2 SVGAGI. V was shortened by 2 bases and J by 2 bases, with 5 bases between the two germline ends. The CDR3 loop spans 13 amino acids. For the CDR3, the DNA is TGTGCCAGCAGTTACGACACCACAGATACGCAGTATTTT. It encodes CASSYDTTDTQYF.